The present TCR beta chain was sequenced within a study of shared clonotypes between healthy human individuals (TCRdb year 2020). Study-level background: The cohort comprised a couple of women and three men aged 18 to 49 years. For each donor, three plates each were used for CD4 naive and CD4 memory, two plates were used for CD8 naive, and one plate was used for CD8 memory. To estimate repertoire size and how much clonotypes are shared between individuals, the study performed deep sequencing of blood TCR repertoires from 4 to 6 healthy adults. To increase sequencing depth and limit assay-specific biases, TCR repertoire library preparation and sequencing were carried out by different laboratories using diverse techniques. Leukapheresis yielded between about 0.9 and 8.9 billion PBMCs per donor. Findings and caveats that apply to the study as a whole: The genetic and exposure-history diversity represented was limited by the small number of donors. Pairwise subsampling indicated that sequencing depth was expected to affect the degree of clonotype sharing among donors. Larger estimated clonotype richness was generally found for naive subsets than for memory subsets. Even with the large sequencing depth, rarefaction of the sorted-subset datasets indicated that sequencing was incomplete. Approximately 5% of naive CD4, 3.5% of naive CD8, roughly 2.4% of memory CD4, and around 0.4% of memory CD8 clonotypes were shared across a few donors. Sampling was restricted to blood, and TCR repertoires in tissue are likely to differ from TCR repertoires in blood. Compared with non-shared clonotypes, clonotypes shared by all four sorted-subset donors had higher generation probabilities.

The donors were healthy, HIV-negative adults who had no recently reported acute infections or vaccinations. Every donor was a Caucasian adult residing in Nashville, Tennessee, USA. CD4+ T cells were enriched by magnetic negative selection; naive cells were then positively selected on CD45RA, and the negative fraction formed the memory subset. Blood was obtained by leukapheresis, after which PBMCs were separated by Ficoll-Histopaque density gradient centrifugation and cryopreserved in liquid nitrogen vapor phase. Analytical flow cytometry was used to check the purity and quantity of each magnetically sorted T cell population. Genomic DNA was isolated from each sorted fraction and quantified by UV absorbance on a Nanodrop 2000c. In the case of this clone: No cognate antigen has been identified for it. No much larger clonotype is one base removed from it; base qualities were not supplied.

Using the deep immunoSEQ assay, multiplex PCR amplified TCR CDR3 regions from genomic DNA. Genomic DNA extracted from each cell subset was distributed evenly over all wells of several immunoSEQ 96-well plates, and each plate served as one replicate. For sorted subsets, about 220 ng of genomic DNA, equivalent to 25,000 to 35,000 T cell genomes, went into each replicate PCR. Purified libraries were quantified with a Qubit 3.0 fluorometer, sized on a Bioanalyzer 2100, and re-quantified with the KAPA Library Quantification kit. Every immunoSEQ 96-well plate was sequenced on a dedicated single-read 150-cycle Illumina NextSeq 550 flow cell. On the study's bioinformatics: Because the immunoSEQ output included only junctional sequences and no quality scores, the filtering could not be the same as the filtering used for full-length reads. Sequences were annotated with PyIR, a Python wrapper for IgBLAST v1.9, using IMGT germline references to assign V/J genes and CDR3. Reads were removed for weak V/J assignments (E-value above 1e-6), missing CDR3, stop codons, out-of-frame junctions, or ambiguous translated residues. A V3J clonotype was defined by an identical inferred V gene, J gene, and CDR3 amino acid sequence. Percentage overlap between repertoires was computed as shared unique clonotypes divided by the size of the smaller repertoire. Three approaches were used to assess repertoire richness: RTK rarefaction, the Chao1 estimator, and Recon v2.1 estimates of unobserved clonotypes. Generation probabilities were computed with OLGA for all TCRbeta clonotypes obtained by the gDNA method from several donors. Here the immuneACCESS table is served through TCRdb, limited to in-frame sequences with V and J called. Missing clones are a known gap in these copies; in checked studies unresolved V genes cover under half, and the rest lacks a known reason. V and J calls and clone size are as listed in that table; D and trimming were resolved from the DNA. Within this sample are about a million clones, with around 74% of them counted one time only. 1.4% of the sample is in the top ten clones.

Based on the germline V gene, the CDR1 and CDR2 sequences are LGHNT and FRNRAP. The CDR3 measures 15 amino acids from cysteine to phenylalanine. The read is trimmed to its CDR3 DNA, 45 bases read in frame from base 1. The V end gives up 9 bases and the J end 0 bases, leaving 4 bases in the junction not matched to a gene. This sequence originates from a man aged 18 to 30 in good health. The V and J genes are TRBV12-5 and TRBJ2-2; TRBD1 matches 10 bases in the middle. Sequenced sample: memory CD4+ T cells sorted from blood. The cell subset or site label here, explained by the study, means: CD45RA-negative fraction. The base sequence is TGTGCTAGCGACGGACAGGGGGCGAACACCGGGGAGCTGTTTTTT. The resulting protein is CASDGQGANTGELFF.